One sample yielded the 25 T cell receptor beta chains listed below, sequenced in a study of T and B cells in COVID-19 patients. Blood genomic DNA input for TRB amplification was roughly 220-500 ng. Multiplex PCR with BIOMED2 TRB-A/B primer pools amplified TRB rearrangements. Each CDR3 protein gets one entry after TCRdb re-called the multiplex PCR reads with MiXCR. The top ten clones hold 2.5% to 3.5% of a sample with around 20,000 distinct CDR3 sequences, just under 30% of them seen once. What was sequenced was blood. The receptor source for this set is a human donor who had recovered from COVID-19.

This clonotype has ten or more counts. The V call is TRBV6-5, the J call TRBJ2-1; the D gene is possibly TRBD2 (6 bases). Per germline, CDR1 MNHEY and CDR2 SVGAGI. CDR3 length: 15 amino acids. V lost 2 bases and J 9 bases, leaving 17 bases between the germline ends. In DNA form, the CDR3 reads TGTGCCAGCAGTTACACAAGCCGGAATAGCGGTGAGCAGTTCTTC. Encoded protein: CASSYTSRNSGEQFF.

This clonotype was found a few times. At one end the junction does not follow the germline gene, possibly because of a read error. The chain couples TRBV10-3 to TRBJ2-1, with 10 bases fitting TRBD2. The CDR3 sequence is 15 residues long. Looked up from germline, CDR1 is ENHRY and CDR2 is SYGVKD. The CDR3 region is CAIRVTSGSYNEQFF. CDR3 DNA sequence: TGTGCGATCAGGGTGACTAGCGGGTCCTACAATGAGCAGTTCTTC.

Ten or more counts support this clonotype. This chain joins TRBV18 and TRBJ2-7; D call uncertain. This CDR3 has 13 amino acids. Trimming left V 3 bases short and J 5 bases short, with 11 bases between. CDR1 and CDR2 from the germline V gene are KGHSH and LQKENI. The CDR3 DNA reads as TGTGCCAGCTCACCCGGGCAGATCAACGAGCAGTACTTC. Amino acid sequence: CASSPGQINEQYF.

This clonotype was picked up a small number of times. V is TRBV4-2 and J is TRBJ1-4; D gene unclear. The germline gives CDR1 LGHNA, CDR2 YNFKEQ. The CDR3 has 15 amino acids. V was cut by 0 bases and J by 4 bases, with 9 bases left in between. The chain's CDR3 is CASSQEGSLNEKLFF. In DNA, the CDR3 is TGTGCCAGCAGCCAAGAAGGCAGCCTTAATGAAAAACTGTTTTTT.

The table lists this clonotype with a few counts. Its ends do not fully match the called genes, so a read error is possible. The chain has TRBV5-1 and TRBJ2-1, with 8 bases aligning to TRBD2. CDR3 size: 14 residues. Germline V gene data show CDR1 as SGHRS and CDR2 as YFSETQ. CDR3 DNA: TGTGCCAGCAGCTTGCCGGGACTAGGCAATGAGCAGTTCTTC. It yields the protein CASSLPGLGNEQFF.

The gene calls are TRBV6-5 and TRBJ2-6, with 9 bases that match TRBD2. This CDR3 is built from 20 residues. Per germline, CDR1 MNHEY and CDR2 SVGAGI. V dropped 2 bases and J dropped 0; count of bases not matched to a gene: 11. The CDR3 DNA follows: TGTGCCAGCAGTTACACGGTAGCGGGAGCGGATAGCTCTGGGGCCAACGTCCTGACTTTC. As protein: CASSYTVAGADSSGANVLTF.

This clonotype was picked up a small number of times. This sequence joins TRBV11-1 and TRBJ2-1, with TRBD2 as a possible D gene (5 bases). The CDR3 runs to 15 residues. Deletions cut 5 bases from V and 1 base from J, with 12 bases between. Germline V lookup: CDR1 SGHAT, CDR2 FQDESV (reference sequence). CDR3 sequence: CASSPLSGSYNEQFF. CDR3 in DNA: TGTGCCAGCAGCCCCTTAAGCGGTTCCTACAATGAGCAGTTCTTC.

The chain uses TRBV6-5 and TRBJ1-2; D is perhaps TRBD1 (5 bases). CDR1 MNHEY and CDR2 SVGAGI come from the germline V gene. This CDR3 region has 15 residues. Trimming pared 0 bases from V and 1 base from J, leaving 9 bases between. CDR3 sequence (DNA): TGTGCCAGCAGTTACTCGGAGACAGTTAACTATGGCTACACCTTC. Translated: CASSYSETVNYGYTF.

The chain couples TRBV20-1 to TRBJ2-2; D possibly corresponds to TRBD1 (6 bases). Deletions cut 6 bases from V and 6 bases from J, with 14 bases between. The CDR3 consists of 13 residues. Germline V gene lookup returns CDR1 DFQATT and CDR2 SNEGSKA (reference sequence). This chain's CDR3 is CSAEGTSSGELFF. The CDR3 DNA reads as TGCAGTGCCGAGGGGACAAGCTCCGGGGAGCTGTTTTTT.

The chain is built from TRBV12-3 or TRBV12-4 and TRBJ2-1; D is tentatively TRBD1 or TRBD2 (5 bases each). V lost 2 bases, J lost 10 bases, and 12 bases lay in between. CDR3 size: 13 residues. CDR3 bases: TGTGCCAGCAGTTTAAGTGGGACCTACGAGCAGTTCTTC. This codes for CASSLSGTYEQFF.

This clonotype was observed a handful of times. The V call is TRBV14, the J call TRBJ2-5; no clear D. Germline V CDR1 and CDR2: SGHDN, FVKESK. The CDR3 covers 13 residues. Trimming removed 4 bases at V and 9 bases at J, with 15 bases between. In DNA form, the CDR3 reads TGTGCCAGCAGCCGAGACTTAAGGTTGGCCCAGTACTTC. Translated, it gives CASSRDLRLAQYF.

The chain carries TRBV5-1 and TRBJ2-3, with a possible D match to TRBD2 (7 bases). The CDR3 is made up of 14 amino acids. CDR1 is SGHRS and CDR2 is YFSETQ in the germline V gene. Trimming left V 0 bases short and J 5 bases short, with 10 bases between. The CDR3 protein is CASSLAGGRDTQYF. CDR3 bases: TGCGCCAGCAGCTTGGCGGGGGGCAGAGATACGCAGTATTTT.

The J gene is TRBJ1-2, the V gene TRBV29-1; 9 positions agree with TRBD1. With V trimmed by 8 bases and J by 6 bases, 10 bases remained unmatched. Germline V gives CDR1 SQVTM, CDR2 ANQGSEA. The CDR3 has 13 amino acids. CDR3 residues: CSFLYRDRDGYTF. The CDR3 region has the DNA TGCAGCTTCCTATACCGGGACAGGGATGGCTACACCTTC.

This clonotype was detected only a few times. The V gene is TRBV18, the J gene TRBJ2-7; possible D gene TRBD1, 6 bases. The CDR3 contains 15 residues. CDR1 KGHSH and CDR2 LQKENI come from the germline V gene. The V end was cut by 2 bases, the J end by 0 bases, with 11 bases between. This CDR3 is CASSPSDRNSYEQYF. CDR3 in DNA: TGTGCCAGCTCACCAAGTGACAGGAACTCCTACGAGCAGTACTTC.

The V and J genes are TRBV5-6 and TRBJ1-2, with D possibly being TRBD1 (5 bases). The length of the CDR3 is 15 residues. Germline values: CDR1 SGHDT, CDR2 YYEEEE. V was cut by 2 bases and J by 4 bases, with 15 bases left in between. The CDR3 sequence is CASSLRDVGRYGYTF. In nucleotides, the CDR3 is TGTGCCAGCAGCTTACGGGACGTCGGGCGCTATGGCTACACCTTC.

The CDR3 coding sequence is TGTGCCAGCAGCCAGACAGGGGGCAAGAATCAGCCCCAGCATTTT. Amino acids: CASSQTGGKNQPQHF. The chain is built from TRBV5-6 and TRBJ1-5; 10 bases are a match to TRBD1. The J segment lost 4 bases and the V segment lost 4 bases, leaving 5 bases of the junction unmatched. The CDR3 extends over 15 amino acids. Germline V lookup: CDR1 SGHDT, CDR2 YYEEEE.

This clonotype was counted a few times. This chain links TRBV6-5 with TRBJ2-7; 7 bases align to TRBD1. CDR3 length: 16 amino acids. Germline values: CDR1 MNHEY, CDR2 SVGAGI. V lost 6 bases to trimming and J lost 2 bases; unmatched junction nucleotides: 13. The CDR3 bases are TGTGCCAGCAGGGAGCCCGGGACAGCCTCTACCTACGAGCAGTACTTC. Protein sequence: CASREPGTASTYEQYF.

The chain joins TRBV14 to TRBJ2-2; TRBD2 aligns across 7 bases. Unmatched junction bases numbered 2, after V lost 4 bases and J lost 0 bases. The V gene's germline CDR1 is SGHDN and CDR2 FVKESK. This CDR3 has 15 residues. DNA for the CDR3: TGTGCCAGCAGCCTTCTAGCGGCGAACACCGGGGAGCTGTTTTTT. It yields the protein CASSLLAANTGELFF.

Details on this clonotype: Mismatch with germline at one junction end may stem from a read error. This chain connects TRBV12-3 or TRBV12-4 to TRBJ2-7, with D unclear. This CDR3 has 13 residues. CDR3 loop: CASSPSNSYGQYF. The CDR3 bases are TGTGCCAGCAGTCCATCTAACTCCTACGGGCAGTACTTC.

In this sample, this clonotype turned up a few times. J is TRBJ2-6 and V is TRBV7-7; possibly TRBD1 for D (6 bases). Germline values: CDR1 SSHAT, CDR2 FNYEAQ (reference sequence). The CDR3 contains 19 residues. The V end was cut by 5 bases, the J end by 2 bases, with 22 bases between. The CDR3 DNA reads as TGTGCCAGCAGCCCATACCTACAGGGTAAGGGGGCTGGGGCCAACGTCCTGACTTTC. Amino acid sequence: CASSPYLQGKGAGANVLTF.

This clonotype occurred many times. V gene TRBV12-3 or TRBV12-4 combines with J gene TRBJ2-1, with 9 positions matching TRBD2. V lost 5 bases and J lost 0; bases outside the gene matches: 2. The CDR3 consists of 15 residues. The CDR3 sequence is CASSRSGSSYNEQFF. In DNA form, the CDR3 reads TGTGCCAGCAGTCGTAGCGGGAGCTCCTACAATGAGCAGTTCTTC.

This clonotype appeared a few times. This chain connects TRBV5-1 to TRBJ1-4; TRBD1 matches 8 bases. Germline CDR1 reads SGHRS; CDR2 reads YFSETQ. This CDR3 has 14 residues. Unmatched junction bases numbered 9, after V lost 9 bases and J lost 5 bases. CDR3 nucleotide sequence: TGCGCCACCTACTCTAGACAGGGGAATGAAAAACTGTTTTTT. This translates into CATYSRQGNEKLFF.

This clonotype showed up many times. The gene calls are TRBV12-3 or TRBV12-4 and TRBJ2-5, with D perhaps given as TRBD1 or TRBD2 (5 bases each). V gave up 2 bases and J gave up 5 bases, with 9 bases separating them. CDR3 length: 13 amino acids. The CDR3 sequence is CASSLRGDETQYF. For the CDR3, the DNA is TGTGCCAGCAGTTTAAGAGGGGACGAGACCCAGTACTTC.

This sequence joins TRBV19 and TRBJ2-7; TRBD2 is a possible D gene (6 bases). The CDR3 loop spans 14 amino acids. Trimming stripped 1 base from V and 3 bases from J, with 10 bases between. Germline V gene lookup returns CDR1 LNHDA and CDR2 SQIVND (reference sequence). In DNA, the CDR3 is TGTGCCAGTAGTATAGCTTCGGAGGGCTACGAGCAGTACTTC. It codes for CASSIASEGYEQYF. The full variable domain, rest sourced from reference TRBV19 and TRBJ2-7, is DGGITQSPKYLFRKEGQNVTLSCEQNLNHDAMYWYRQDPGQGLRLIYYSQIVNDFQKGDIAEGYSVSREKKESFPLTVTSAQKNPTAFYLCASSIASEGYEQYFGPGTRLTVT.

This clonotype was seen a handful of times. V and J are TRBV5-5 and TRBJ2-1; D is unclear. This CDR3 contains 15 residues. Germline CDR1 reads SGHKS; CDR2 reads YYEKEE (reference sequence). V lost 0 bases, J lost 0 bases, and 7 bases lay in between. CDR3 nucleotides: TGTGCCAGCAGCTTGGTGGGGAACTCCTACAATGAGCAGTTCTTC. Translated, it gives CASSLVGNSYNEQFF.